The 18 T cell receptor beta chains below come from one sample, sequenced in a study of CD8+ T cells in alopecia areata. RNA was extracted and reverse transcribed into cDNA as the sequencing template. Profiling relied on immunoSEQ multiplex PCR, and the TCRdb table lists in-frame clones only, not all of them. The data contain 130,000 to 150,000 clones, 80% to 90% of them singletons. Noted treatment: oral pan-JAK inhibitor, 5-10 mg twice daily. The specimen was CD8+ T cells sorted from blood, collected at week 4, from a patient treated with tofacitinib. Every receptor here comes from a human donor with alopecia areata.

The chain has TRBV19 and TRBJ2-7; D is unresolved. The V and J ends lost 5 bases and 3 bases respectively, with 11 bases between them. CDR3 size: 13 residues. CDR1 and CDR2 from the germline V gene are LNHDA and SQIVND (reference sequence). The CDR3 here is CASSAAPIYEQYF. CDR3 nucleotide sequence: TGTGCCAGTAGTGCCGCTCCCATCTACGAGCAGTACTTC.

The gene calls are TRBV7-2 and TRBJ2-2, with TRBD1 matching over 10 bases. This CDR3 has 14 residues. Per the germline V gene, CDR1 is SGHTA and CDR2 is FQGNSA. V lost 5 bases, J lost 6 bases, and 3 bases stayed unmatched. The CDR3 here is CASSAGQGPGELFF. CDR3 sequence (DNA): TGTGCCAGCAGCGCGGGACAGGGGCCCGGGGAGCTGTTTTTT. The whole variable domain, filled in from reference TRBV7-2 and TRBJ2-2, reads GAGVSQSPSNKVTEKGKDVELRCDPISGHTALYWYRQSLGQGLEFLIYFQGNSAPDKSGLPSDRFSAERTGGSVSTLTIQRTQQEDSAVYLCASSAGQGPGELFFGEGSRLTVL.

This chain connects TRBV29-1 to TRBJ2-1; the D is unclear. Trimming stripped 4 bases from V and 9 bases from J, with 22 bases between. The CDR3 spans 15 residues. Germline CDR1 SQVTM, CDR2 ANQGSEA. The CDR3 loop is CSVVTSEYGLGEQFF. The CDR3 DNA sequence: TGCAGCGTTGTTACTTCCGAGTACGGATTGGGTGAGCAGTTCTTC.

The V call is TRBV29-1, the J call TRBJ2-5, with 7 nucleotides matching TRBD2. The V and J ends lost 5 bases and 5 bases, in that order; junction bases with no gene match: 5. CDR1 is SQVTM, CDR2 ANQGSEA, per germline. The CDR3 is 12 amino acids. The CDR3 here is CSVPGRAETQYF. The CDR3 bases are TGCAGCGTTCCGGGGAGGGCGGAGACCCAGTACTTC.

This clone has only one observation. This chain uses TRBV4-1 with TRBJ1-5, with D unresolved. The CDR3 is made up of 16 amino acids. V was cut by 0 bases and J by 2 bases, with 11 bases left in between. Germline V gene lookup returns CDR1 MGHRA and CDR2 YSYEKL. CDR3 bases: TGCGCCAGCAGCCAAGATGGGCTTTATGGCAATCAGCCCCAGCATTTT. Protein: CASSQDGLYGNQPQHF.

J is TRBJ2-5 and V is TRBV13, with D maybe TRBD2 (5 bases). The CDR3 length is 13 residues. CDR1 and CDR2 (germline): PRHDT, FYEKMQ (reference sequence). V was clipped by 6 bases and J by 0 bases, with 8 bases between them. CDR3 loop: CASSQADQETQYF. The CDR3 region has the DNA TGTGCCAGCAGTCAAGCGGACCAAGAGACCCAGTACTTC.

On this clone itself: An end of the junction differs from the germline gene, which may be a read error. This chain uses TRBV7-2 with TRBJ2-1; unclear D gene. The CDR3 is made up of 15 amino acids. Germline CDR1 and CDR2: SGHTA and FQGNSA. DNA for the CDR3: TGCGCCAGCAGCCAAGACGGGTCTACCTACAATGAGCAGTTCTTC. Amino acid sequence: CASSQDGSTYNEQFF.

The chain employs TRBV21-1 and TRBJ1-5. TRBV21-1 is tagged as a pseudogene. This CDR3 comprises 13 residues. In nucleotides, the CDR3 is TGTGCCAGCAACTGCGGGAACATTCCGCCCCAGCATTTT. It codes for CASNCGNIPPQHF.

The rearrangement links TRBV28 to TRBJ1-1; perhaps TRBD1 as D (5 bases). The ends were cut back, 8 bases at V and 4 bases at J, with 11 bases in the middle. CDR1 and CDR2 (germline): MDHEN, SYDVKM. There are 12 residues in the CDR3. CDR3 coding DNA: TGTGCCAGCGAGGGGACGAGCACTGAAGCTTTCTTT. Amino acid sequence: CASEGTSTEAFF.

This chain connects TRBV9 to TRBJ2-1; D not resolved. Germline V gene sequence: CDR1 SGDLS, CDR2 YYNGEE. The CDR3 has 15 residues. V was pared by 3 bases and J by 10 bases, with 20 bases between. The CDR3 reads CASSESSFRGLEQFF. The CDR3 DNA follows: TGTGCCAGCAGCGAAAGCTCCTTTCGTGGGTTAGAGCAGTTCTTC.

A single count supports this clone. The chain carries TRBV5-1 and TRBJ2-3; 8 bases are shared with TRBD2. Germline lookup yields CDR1 SGHRS and CDR2 YFSETQ. With V trimmed by 0 bases and J by 0 bases, 9 bases remained unmatched. CDR3 size: 18 residues. The CDR3 DNA sequence: TGCGCCAGCAGCTTGGCCCTGGGCGGGGGGCCGAGCACAGATACGCAGTATTTT. Its protein product is CASSLALGGGPSTDTQYF.

The gene calls are TRBV23-1 and TRBJ1-1, with D possibly matching TRBD1 (6 bases). TRBV23-1 is given ORF status, its function remaining uncertain. This CDR3 contains 19 residues. Trimming pared 7 bases from V and 2 bases from J, leaving 29 bases between. CDR3 protein: CASIQGRFRGGLTNTEAFF. The DNA of the CDR3 is TGCGCCAGCATCCAGGGTAGATTTAGGGGGGGCTTGACTAACACTGAAGCTTTCTTT.

V gene TRBV15 combines with J gene TRBJ2-7, with D hard to call. CDR3 size: 15 residues. The V gene's germline CDR1 is LNHNV and CDR2 YYDKDF (reference sequence). Trimming took 5 bases from V and 0 from J, leaving 14 bases between them. The CDR3 protein is CATSVRDESSYEQYF. The CDR3 DNA reads as TGTGCCACCAGCGTACGTGACGAGAGCTCCTACGAGCAGTACTTC.

The CDR3 nucleotides read TGCAGCGGTGATGACGGCTCTGGGGCCAACGTCCTGACTTTC. Translating it yields CSGDDGSGANVLTF. The chain joins TRBV29-1 to TRBJ2-6; no clear D gene. The CDR3 has 14 amino acids. The germline gives CDR1 SQVTM, CDR2 ANQGSEA. V was shortened by 7 bases and J by 0 bases, with 10 bases between the two germline ends.

This chain uses TRBV4-1 with TRBJ1-1; 7 bases match TRBD1. V trimming: 2 bases; J trimming: 4 bases; junction bases outside the gene matches: 4. There are 14 residues in the CDR3. CDR1 is MGHRA and CDR2 is YSYEKL in the germline V gene. In DNA, the CDR3 is TGCGCCAGCAGCCAAATAGGGGGCGTCACTGAAGCTTTCTTT. Translated: CASSQIGGVTEAFF.

The chain uses TRBV7-6 and TRBJ2-3, with 7 bases aligning to TRBD1. CDR3 size: 13 residues. Germline lookup yields CDR1 SGHVS and CDR2 FNYEAQ. V was pared by 8 bases and J by 2 bases, with 4 bases of the junction left unmatched. The CDR3 spells CASREGATDTQYF. Here the CDR3 DNA reads TGTGCCAGCCGTGAGGGGGCCACAGATACGCAGTATTTT. Filled out from reference TRBV7-6 and TRBJ2-3, the complete variable domain reads GAGVSQSPRYKVTKRGQDVALRCDPISGHVSLYWYRQALGQGPEFLTYFNYEAQQDKSGLPNDRFSAERPEGSISTLTIQRTEQRDSAMYRCASREGATDTQYFGPGTRLTVL.

The V and J genes are TRBV5-5 and TRBJ2-1; D is uncertain. The CDR3 is 14 residues long. Between the trimmed V and J ends, which lost 1 base and 5 bases, there was a span of 10 bases. From germline, CDR1 is SGHKS and CDR2 YYEKEE (reference sequence). Here the CDR3 reads CASSLRLVNNEQFF. The DNA of the CDR3 is TGTGCCAGCAGCTTGCGTCTTGTAAACAATGAGCAGTTCTTC. Filled out from reference TRBV5-5 and TRBJ2-1, the complete variable domain reads DAGVTQSPTHLIKTRGQQVTLRCSPISGHKSVSWYQQVLGQGPQFIFQYYEKEERGRGNFPDRFSARQFPNYSSELNVNALLLGDSALYLCASSLRLVNNEQFFGPGTRLTVL.

This chain connects TRBV27 to TRBJ2-7, with D tentatively TRBD1 (6 bases). CDR3 size: 13 residues. The ends were cut back, 2 bases at V and 3 bases at J, with 8 bases in the middle. Germline V gene data show CDR1 as MNHEY and CDR2 as SMNVEV (reference sequence). CDR3 residues: CASSLTGNYEQYF. CDR3 bases: TGTGCCAGCAGTTTAACAGGGAACTACGAGCAGTACTTC.